This T cell receptor beta chain was captured by sequencing in a study of cytomegalovirus exposure and HLA in healthy donors. The donors were part of the roughly 120-subject validation cohort, which stood apart from the roughly 700-subject first cohort. Regarding the study as a whole: It was reported that the classifier diagnosed cytomegalovirus status with high specificity and sensitivity in both the original and validation cohorts. Rare sequences made up most TCRs, while some public TCRs were found in many donors.

Sequencing used immunoSEQ multiplex PCR; TCRdb keeps in-frame clones, though not all of them. This table has some 210,000 clones, roughly 83% appearing once. Trimming removed 5 bases at V and 5 bases at J, with 15 bases between. The CDR3 contains 14 residues. Germline-derived CDR1 and CDR2 are MNHNY and SVGAGI (reference sequence). On this clone: The antigen is undetermined.

The chain links TRBV6-6 to TRBJ1-1; a possible D gene is TRBD1 (5 bases). Sequenced material: PBMCs. This receptor was identified in a woman under 30 in good health and CMV-seronegative. The CDR3 spells CASSGSAEGTEAFF. The CDR3 DNA sequence: TGTGCCAGCAGTGGGTCAGCCGAGGGGACTGAAGCTTTCTTT.